The source of this T cell receptor beta chain is a study of T cell therapy after organ transplantation (dated by TCRdb to about 2019). In terms of the full investigation: Therapy products were autologous CMV-specific T cells expanded in vitro for 2 to 3 weeks with a peptide pool of 30 HLA class I and II CMV epitopes. This study was a follow-up analysis of the TRBV repertoire from an open-label phase I trial that tested autologous CMV-specific adoptive T cell therapy in people who had received solid-organ transplants. Up to 6 T cell doses were administered to patients every 2 weeks, and patients were monitored for about 30 weeks after therapy was completed. A median of 1.92 x 10^8 CMV-specific T cells was administered to patients across 2 to 6 intravenous infusions. About 80% of the ten patients were classed as clinical responders and two as nonresponders. Of the approximately ten patients, only 7 or 8 had long-term post-therapy samples available. Pretherapy peripheral blood samples were collected before T cell therapy was commenced.

Beyond this particular receptor, the publication reports: Both transferred clonotypes and endogenous clonotypes not detected in the therapy products appeared to be included in post-therapy reconstitution. Before therapy, nonresponders had marked clonal expansions, and after therapy the repertoires of nonresponders changed only minimally. Assessment of confounders such as concurrent antirejection and antiviral medications was prevented by the small cohort. Reduced sample coverage from poor CD8+ T cell yield may be reflected in the few expansions detected in nonresponders. Fold change in CD8 clonality after therapy was inversely correlated with pretherapy clonality, suggesting that less biased repertoires were more receptive to remodeling.

To note about this clone: This receptor's antigen is unknown. No qualities accompany the bases; no much larger clone lies one base away.

Using the immunoSEQ two-step, bias-controlled multiplex PCR assay, TRB CDR3 regions were amplified from genomic DNA. An Illumina NextSeq 500 was used to sequence the CDR3 libraries. In the original analysis: The immunoSEQ Analyzer platform was used for initial alignment and bioinformatics, including bias normalization against synthetic CDR3 analogs. Annotation of V, D and J genes followed the definitions in the IMGT database. Additional TRBV analyses were carried out with default settings in VDJtools version 1.1.10 and the R package tcR version 2.2.1.11. GLIPH analysis was done using default settings in version 1.0. For CDR3 sequences with at least 5 reads, significant changes in clonotype frequency were assessed with a 2-sided binomial test and Benjamini-Hochberg correction (alpha = 0.01). TCRdb limited this immuneACCESS table to in-frame rearrangements with V and J called. A share of clones is missing; checked studies link under half to unresolved V genes, and the rest is unexplained. V and J calls and clone size are as listed in that table; D and trimming were resolved from the DNA. Recorded for this sample are about 48,000 clones; about 94% of them occurred a single time. The ten biggest clones cover roughly 3% of the sample.

Measured from the cysteine to the phenylalanine, the CDR3 is 14 residues long. The retained sequence is limited to the CDR3, 42 bases, with the frame set at the first base. CDR1 and CDR2 (PRHDT, FYEKMQ) derive from the germline V gene (reference sequence). At the junction V is shortened by 7 bases and J by 2 bases, with 14 bases in between. The sample's time point label, in plain terms: before start of T cell therapy. The patients had received solid-organ transplants and had drug-resistant/recurrent cytomegalovirus. Fewer than 13 trial participants were chosen for repertoire analysis on the basis of the availability of post-therapy peripheral blood mononuclear cells. Viable CD3+CD8+CD4- lymphocytes were sorted from PBMCs on a BD FACSAria III. The Qiagen DNeasy Kit was used to extract genomic DNA from sorted cells.

The starting material was CD8+ T cells from blood, obtained before autologous CMV-specific T cell therapy. The receptor was derived from a human patient who had received a solid organ transplant and had CMV disease. The chain joins TRBV13 to TRBJ1-1; the D gene assignment is ambiguous. The CDR3 is CASNWGLLNTEAFF. The nucleotides read TGTGCCAGCAACTGGGGATTGTTAAACACTGAAGCTTTCTTT.